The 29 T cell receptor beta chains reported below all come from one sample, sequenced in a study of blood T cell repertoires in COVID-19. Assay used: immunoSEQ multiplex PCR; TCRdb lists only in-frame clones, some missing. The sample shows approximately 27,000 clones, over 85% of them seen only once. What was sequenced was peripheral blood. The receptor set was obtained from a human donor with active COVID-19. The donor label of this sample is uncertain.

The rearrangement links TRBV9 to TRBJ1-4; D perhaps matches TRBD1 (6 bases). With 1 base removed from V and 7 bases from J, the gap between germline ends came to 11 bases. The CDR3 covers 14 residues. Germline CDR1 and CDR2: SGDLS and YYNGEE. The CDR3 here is CASSVRLGAEKLFF. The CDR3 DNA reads TGTGCCAGCAGCGTAAGGTTGGGGGCTGAAAAACTGTTTTTT.

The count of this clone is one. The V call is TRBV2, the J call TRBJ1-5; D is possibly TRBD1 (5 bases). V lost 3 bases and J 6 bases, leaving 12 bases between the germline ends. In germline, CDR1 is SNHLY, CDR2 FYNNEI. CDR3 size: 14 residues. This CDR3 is CASSEGGPGQPQHF. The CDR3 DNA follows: TGTGCCAGCAGTGAGGGGGGACCCGGTCAGCCCCAGCATTTT.

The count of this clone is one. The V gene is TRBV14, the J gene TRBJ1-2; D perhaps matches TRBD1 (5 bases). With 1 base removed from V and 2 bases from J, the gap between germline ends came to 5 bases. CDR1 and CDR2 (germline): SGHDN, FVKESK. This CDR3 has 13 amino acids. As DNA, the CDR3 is TGTGCCAGCAGCCAAGGACAGAACTATGGCTACACCTTC. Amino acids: CASSQGQNYGYTF.

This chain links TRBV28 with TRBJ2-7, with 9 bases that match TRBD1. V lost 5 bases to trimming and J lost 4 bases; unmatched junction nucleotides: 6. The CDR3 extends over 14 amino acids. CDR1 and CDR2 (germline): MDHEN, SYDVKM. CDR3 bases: TGTGCCAGCAGTATACAGGGGGCGAGTTACGAGCAGTACTTC. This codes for CASSIQGASYEQYF.

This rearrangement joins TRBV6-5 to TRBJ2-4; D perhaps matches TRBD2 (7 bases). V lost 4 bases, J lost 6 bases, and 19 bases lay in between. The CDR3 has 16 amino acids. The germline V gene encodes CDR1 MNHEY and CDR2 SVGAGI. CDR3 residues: CASSSRGGGGGNIQYF. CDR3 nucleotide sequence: TGTGCCAGCAGTTCCCGGGGCGGGGGCGGTGGAAACATTCAGTACTTC.

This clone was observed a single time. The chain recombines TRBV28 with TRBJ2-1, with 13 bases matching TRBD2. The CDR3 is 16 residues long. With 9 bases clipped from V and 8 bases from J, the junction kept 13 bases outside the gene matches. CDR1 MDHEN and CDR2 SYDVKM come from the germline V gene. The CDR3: CASIERTSGSLYEQFF. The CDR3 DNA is TGTGCCAGTATCGAGCGGACTAGCGGGAGTTTGTATGAGCAGTTCTTC.

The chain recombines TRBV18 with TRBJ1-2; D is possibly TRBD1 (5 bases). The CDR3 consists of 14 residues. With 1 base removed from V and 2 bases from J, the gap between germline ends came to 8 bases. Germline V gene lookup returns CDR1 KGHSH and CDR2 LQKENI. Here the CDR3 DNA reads TGTGCCAGCTCACCACAGGGGAGGAACTATGGCTACACCTTC. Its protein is CASSPQGRNYGYTF.

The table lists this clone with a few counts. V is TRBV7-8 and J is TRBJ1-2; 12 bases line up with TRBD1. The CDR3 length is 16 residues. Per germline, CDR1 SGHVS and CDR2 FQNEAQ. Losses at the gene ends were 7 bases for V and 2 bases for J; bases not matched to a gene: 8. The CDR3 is CASTGRDRGLNYGYTF. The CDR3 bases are TGTGCCAGCACCGGGAGGGACAGGGGGCTAAACTATGGCTACACCTTC.

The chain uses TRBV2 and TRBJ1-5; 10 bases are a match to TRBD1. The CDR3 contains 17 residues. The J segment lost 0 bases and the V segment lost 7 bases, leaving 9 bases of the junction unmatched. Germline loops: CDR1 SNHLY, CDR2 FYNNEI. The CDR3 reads CASTMRTGGDSNQPQHF. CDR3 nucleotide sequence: TGTGCCAGCACTATGAGGACAGGGGGTGATAGCAATCAGCCCCAGCATTTT.

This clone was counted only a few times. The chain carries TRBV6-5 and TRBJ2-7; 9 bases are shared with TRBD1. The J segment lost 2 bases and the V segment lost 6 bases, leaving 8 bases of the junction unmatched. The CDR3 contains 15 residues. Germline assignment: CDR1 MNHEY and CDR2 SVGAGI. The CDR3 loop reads CASRRTGQGTYEQYF. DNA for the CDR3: TGTGCCAGCAGACGAACCGGACAGGGGACCTACGAGCAGTACTTC.

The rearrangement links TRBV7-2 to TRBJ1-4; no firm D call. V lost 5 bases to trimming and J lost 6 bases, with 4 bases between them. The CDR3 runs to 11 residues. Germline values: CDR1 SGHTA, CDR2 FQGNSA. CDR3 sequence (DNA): TGTGCCAGCAGCCCCGATGAAAAACTGTTTTTT. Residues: CASSPDEKLFF.

CDR3 DNA: TGCGCCAGCAGCGTGGACAGGGGGGTGGAGACCCAGTACTTC. The encoded protein is CASSVDRGVETQYF. The chain couples TRBV5-1 to TRBJ2-5; 10 bases line up with TRBD1. The CDR3 has 14 residues. The V gene end was trimmed by 4 bases and the J gene end by 5 bases; junction bases not matched to a gene: 5. Germline CDR1 is SGHRS and CDR2 is YFSETQ.

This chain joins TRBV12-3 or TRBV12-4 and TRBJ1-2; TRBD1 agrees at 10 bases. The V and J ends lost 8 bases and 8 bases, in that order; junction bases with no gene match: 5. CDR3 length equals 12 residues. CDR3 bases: TGTGCCAGCGGGGGGACAGGGGAAGGCTACACCTTC. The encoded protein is CASGGTGEGYTF.

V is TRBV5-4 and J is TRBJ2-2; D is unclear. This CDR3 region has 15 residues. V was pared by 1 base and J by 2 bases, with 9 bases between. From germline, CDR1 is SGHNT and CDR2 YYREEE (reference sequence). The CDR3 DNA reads TGTGCCAGCAGCTTGCCCATTTCAAACACCGGGGAGCTGTTTTTT. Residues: CASSLPISNTGELFF.

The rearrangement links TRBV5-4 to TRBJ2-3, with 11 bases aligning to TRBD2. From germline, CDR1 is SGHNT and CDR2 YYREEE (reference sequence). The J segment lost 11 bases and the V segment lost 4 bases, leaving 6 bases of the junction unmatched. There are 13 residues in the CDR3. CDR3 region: CASSREGLAVQYF. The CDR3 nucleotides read TGTGCCAGCAGCCGCGAGGGACTAGCGGTGCAGTATTTT.

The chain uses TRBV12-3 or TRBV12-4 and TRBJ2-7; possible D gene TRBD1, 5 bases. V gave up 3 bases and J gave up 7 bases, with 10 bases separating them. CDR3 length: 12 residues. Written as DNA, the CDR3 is TGTGCCAGCAGTTTTGCAGGGATGGAGCAGTACTTC. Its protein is CASSFAGMEQYF.

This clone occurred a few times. The CDR3 reads CATSTEGRETQYF. CDR3 DNA sequence: TGTGCCACCAGCACGGAGGGTAGGGAGACCCAGTACTTC. V is TRBV15 and J is TRBJ2-5, with a possible D match to TRBD2 (6 bases). Trimming cost V 4 bases and J 5 bases, with 11 bases left between them. The CDR3 spans 13 residues. Germline assignment: CDR1 LNHNV and CDR2 YYDKDF (reference sequence).

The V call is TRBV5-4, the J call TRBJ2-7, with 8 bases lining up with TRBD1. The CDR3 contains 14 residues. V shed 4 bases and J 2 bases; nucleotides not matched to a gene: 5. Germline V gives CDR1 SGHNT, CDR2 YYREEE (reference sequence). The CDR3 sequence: CASSTDRGAYEQYF. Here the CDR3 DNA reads TGTGCCAGCAGCACCGACAGGGGTGCCTACGAGCAGTACTTC.

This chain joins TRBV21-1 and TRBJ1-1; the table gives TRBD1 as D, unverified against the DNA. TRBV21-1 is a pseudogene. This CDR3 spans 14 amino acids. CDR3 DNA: TGTGCCAGCAACACGAGGGGGAAGAACACTGAAGCTTTCTTT. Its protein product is CASNTRGKNTEAFF.

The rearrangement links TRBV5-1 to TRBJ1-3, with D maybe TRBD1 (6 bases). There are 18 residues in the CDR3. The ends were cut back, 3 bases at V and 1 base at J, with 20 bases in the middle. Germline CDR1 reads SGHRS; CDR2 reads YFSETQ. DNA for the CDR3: TGCGCCAGCAGCTACGAATACCTACAGGGAGGGTCTGGAAACACCATATATTTT. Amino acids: CASSYEYLQGGSGNTIYF.

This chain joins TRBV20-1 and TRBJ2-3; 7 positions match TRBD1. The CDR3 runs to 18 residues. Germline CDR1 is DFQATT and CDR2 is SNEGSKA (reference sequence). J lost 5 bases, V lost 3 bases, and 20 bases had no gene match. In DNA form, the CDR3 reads TGCAGTGCTAGTGTGCCCACCCGACAGGGCCCATCCAGAGATACGCAGTATTTT. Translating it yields CSASVPTRQGPSRDTQYF.

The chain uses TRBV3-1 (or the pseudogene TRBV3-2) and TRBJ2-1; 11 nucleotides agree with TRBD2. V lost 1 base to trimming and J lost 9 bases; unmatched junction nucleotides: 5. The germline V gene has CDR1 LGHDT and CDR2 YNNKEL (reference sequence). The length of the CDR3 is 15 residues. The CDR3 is CASSQVTSGISEQFF. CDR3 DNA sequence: TGTGCCAGCAGCCAAGTGACTAGCGGGATCAGTGAGCAGTTCTTC.

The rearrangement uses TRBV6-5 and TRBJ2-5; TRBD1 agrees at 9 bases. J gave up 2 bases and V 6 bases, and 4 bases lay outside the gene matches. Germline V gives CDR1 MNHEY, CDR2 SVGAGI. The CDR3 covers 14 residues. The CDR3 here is CASRGQGKQETQYF. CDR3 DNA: TGTGCCAGCAGGGGACAGGGAAAGCAAGAGACCCAGTACTTC.

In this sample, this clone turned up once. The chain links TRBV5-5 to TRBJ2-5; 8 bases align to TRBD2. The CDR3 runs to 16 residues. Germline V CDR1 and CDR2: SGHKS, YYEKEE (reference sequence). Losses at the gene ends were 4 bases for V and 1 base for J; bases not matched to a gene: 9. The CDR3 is CASSPRIAGFQETQYF. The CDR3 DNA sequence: TGTGCCAGCAGCCCCCGGATAGCGGGGTTCCAAGAGACCCAGTACTTC.

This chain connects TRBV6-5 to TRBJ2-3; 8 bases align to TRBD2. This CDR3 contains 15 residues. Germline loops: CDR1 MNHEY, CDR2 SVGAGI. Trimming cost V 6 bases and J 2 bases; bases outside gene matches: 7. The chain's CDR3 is CASRSTGGYTDTQYF. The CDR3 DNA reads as TGTGCCAGCAGGAGTACGGGGGGGTACACAGATACGCAGTATTTT.

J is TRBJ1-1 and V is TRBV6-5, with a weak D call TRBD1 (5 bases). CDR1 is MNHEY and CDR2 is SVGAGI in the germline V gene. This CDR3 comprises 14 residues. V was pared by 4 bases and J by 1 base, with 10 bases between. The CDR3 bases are TGTGCCAGCAGTTTGACAGCTAGGAACACTGAAGCTTTCTTT. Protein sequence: CASSLTARNTEAFF.

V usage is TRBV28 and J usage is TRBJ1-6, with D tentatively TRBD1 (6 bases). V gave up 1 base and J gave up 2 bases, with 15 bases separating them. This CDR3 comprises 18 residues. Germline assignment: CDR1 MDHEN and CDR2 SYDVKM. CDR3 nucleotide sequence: TGTGCCAGCAGTTTATCCACAGGGTCCAGGGCCTATAATTCACCCCTCCACTTT. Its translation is CASSLSTGSRAYNSPLHF.

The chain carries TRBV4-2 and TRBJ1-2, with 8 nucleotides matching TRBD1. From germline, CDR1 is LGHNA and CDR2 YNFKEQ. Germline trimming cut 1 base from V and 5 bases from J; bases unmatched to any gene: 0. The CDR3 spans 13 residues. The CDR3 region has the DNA TGTGCCAGCAGCCAAGGGACAGGGTATGGCTACACCTTC. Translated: CASSQGTGYGYTF.

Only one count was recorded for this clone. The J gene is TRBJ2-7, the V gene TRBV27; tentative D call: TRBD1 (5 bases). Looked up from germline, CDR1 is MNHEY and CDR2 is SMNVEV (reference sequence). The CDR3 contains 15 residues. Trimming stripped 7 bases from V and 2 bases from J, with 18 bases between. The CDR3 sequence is CASTPGQGRAYEQYF. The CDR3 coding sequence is TGTGCCAGCACTCCCGGGCAGGGCCGAGCCTACGAGCAGTACTTC.